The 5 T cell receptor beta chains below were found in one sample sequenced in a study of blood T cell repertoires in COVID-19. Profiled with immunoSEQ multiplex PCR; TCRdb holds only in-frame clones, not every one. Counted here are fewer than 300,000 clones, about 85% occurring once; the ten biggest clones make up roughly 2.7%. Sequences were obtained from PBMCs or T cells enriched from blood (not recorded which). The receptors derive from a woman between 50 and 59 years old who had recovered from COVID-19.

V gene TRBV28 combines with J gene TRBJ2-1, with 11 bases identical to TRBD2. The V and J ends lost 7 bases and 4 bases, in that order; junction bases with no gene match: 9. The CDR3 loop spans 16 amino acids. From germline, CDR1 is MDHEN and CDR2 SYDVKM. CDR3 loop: CASTLPGLAVYNEQFF. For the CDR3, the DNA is TGTGCCAGCACCCTGCCGGGACTAGCGGTATACAATGAGCAGTTCTTC.

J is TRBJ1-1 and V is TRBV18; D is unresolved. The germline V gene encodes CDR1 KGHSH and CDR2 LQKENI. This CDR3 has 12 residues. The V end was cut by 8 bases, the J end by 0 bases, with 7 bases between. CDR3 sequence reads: CASLSMNTEAFF. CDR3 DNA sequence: TGTGCCAGCCTAAGCATGAACACTGAAGCTTTCTTT. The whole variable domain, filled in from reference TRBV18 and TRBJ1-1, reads NAGVMQNPRHLVRRRGQEARLRCSPMKGHSHVYWYRQLPEEGLKFMVYLQKENIIDESGMPKERFSAEFPKEGPSILRIQQVVRGDSAAYFCASLSMNTEAFFGQGTRLTVV.

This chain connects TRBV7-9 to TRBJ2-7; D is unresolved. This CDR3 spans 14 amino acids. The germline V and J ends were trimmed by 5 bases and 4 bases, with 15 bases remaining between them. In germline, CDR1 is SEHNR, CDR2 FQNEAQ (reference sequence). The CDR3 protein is CASSQNEIQYEQYF. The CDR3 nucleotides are TGTGCCAGCAGCCAAAATGAGATACAGTACGAGCAGTACTTC.

CDR3 bases: TGTGCCAGTAGTATAACAGGGGGCAGTCAGCCCCAGCATTTT. Translated, it gives CASSITGGSQPQHF. The chain is built from TRBV19 and TRBJ1-5; TRBD1 agrees at 9 bases. CDR3 length equals 14 residues. In germline, CDR1 is LNHDA, CDR2 SQIVND (reference sequence). V lost 2 bases to trimming and J lost 6 bases; unmatched junction nucleotides: 2.

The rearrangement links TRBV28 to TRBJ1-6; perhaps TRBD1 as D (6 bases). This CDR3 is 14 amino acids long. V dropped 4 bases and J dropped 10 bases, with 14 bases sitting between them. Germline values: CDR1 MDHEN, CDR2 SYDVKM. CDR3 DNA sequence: TGTGCCAGCAGTTATCCGGGACAATTATCACCCCTCCACTTT. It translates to CASSYPGQLSPLHF.